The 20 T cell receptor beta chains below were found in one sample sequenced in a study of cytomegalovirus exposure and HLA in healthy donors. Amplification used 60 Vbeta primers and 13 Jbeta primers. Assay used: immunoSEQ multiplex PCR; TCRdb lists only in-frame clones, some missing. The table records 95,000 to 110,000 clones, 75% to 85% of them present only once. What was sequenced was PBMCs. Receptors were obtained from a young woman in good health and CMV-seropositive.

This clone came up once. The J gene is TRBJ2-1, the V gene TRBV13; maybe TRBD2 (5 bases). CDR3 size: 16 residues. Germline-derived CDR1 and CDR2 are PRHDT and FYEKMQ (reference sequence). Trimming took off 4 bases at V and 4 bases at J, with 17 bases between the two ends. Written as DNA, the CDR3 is TGTGCCAGCAGCTCGGACCGGGAACGTGCTTACAATGAGCAGTTCTTC. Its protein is CASSSDRERAYNEQFF.

As DNA, the CDR3 is TGTGCCAGCAGTTACTCGGGCGGGCAAAGCACAGATACGCAGTATTTT. Translated, it gives CASSYSGGQSTDTQYF. The chain couples TRBV6-5 to TRBJ2-3, with a weak D call TRBD2 (5 bases). The V end lost 0 bases, the J end lost 0 bases, and 10 bases lay between the germline ends. The CDR3 loop spans 16 amino acids. Germline values: CDR1 MNHEY, CDR2 SVGAGI.

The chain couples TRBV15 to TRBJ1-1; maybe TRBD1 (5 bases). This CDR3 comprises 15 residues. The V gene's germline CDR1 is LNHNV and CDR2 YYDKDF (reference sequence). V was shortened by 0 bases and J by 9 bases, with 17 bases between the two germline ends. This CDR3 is CATSRDPSGGPKAFF. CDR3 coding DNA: TGTGCCACCAGCAGAGACCCCAGCGGGGGTCCCAAAGCTTTCTTT.

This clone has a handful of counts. The CDR3 here is CASSGGQGPYEQYF. The CDR3 nucleotides read TGTGCCAGCAGCGGGGGACAGGGGCCCTACGAGCAGTACTTC. The genes are TRBV9 and TRBJ2-7; TRBD1 aligns across 10 bases. Germline CDR1 is SGDLS and CDR2 is YYNGEE. This CDR3 region has 14 residues. Trimming removed 3 bases from V and 2 bases from J; junction bases left unmatched: 2.

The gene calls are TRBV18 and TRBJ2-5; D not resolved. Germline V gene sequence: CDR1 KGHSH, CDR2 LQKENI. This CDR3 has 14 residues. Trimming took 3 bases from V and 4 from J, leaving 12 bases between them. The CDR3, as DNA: TGTGCCAGCTCACCTCTCCCCAGAAGAGAGACCCAGTACTTC. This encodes CASSPLPRRETQYF.

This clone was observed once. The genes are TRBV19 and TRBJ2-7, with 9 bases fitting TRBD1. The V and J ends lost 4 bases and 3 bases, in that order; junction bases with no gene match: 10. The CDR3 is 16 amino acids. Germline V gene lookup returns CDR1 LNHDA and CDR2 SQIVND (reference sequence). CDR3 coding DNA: TGTGCCAGTAGTAGCCTCGGGACAGGGAAAAACTACGAGCAGTACTTC. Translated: CASSSLGTGKNYEQYF. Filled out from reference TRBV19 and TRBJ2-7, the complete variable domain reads DGGITQSPKYLFRKEGQNVTLSCEQNLNHDAMYWYRQDPGQGLRLIYYSQIVNDFQKGDIAEGYSVSREKKESFPLTVTSAQKNPTAFYLCASSSLGTGKNYEQYFGPGTRLTVT.

CDR3 residues: CASMEGTGAGNTIYF. Here the CDR3 DNA reads TGCGCCAGCATGGAAGGGACAGGGGCTGGAAACACCATATATTTT. The V call is TRBV5-1, the J call TRBJ1-3; TRBD1 matches 10 bases. CDR3 size: 15 residues. The V gene end was trimmed by 6 bases and the J gene end by 2 bases; junction bases not matched to a gene: 5. The germline V gene has CDR1 SGHRS and CDR2 YFSETQ.

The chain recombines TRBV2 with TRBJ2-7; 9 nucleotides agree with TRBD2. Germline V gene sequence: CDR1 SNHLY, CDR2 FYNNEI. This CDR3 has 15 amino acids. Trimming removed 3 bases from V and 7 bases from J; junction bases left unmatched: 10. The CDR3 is CASSEVAGDLGEQYF. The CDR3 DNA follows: TGTGCCAGCAGTGAGGTAGCGGGAGATCTGGGGGAGCAGTACTTC.

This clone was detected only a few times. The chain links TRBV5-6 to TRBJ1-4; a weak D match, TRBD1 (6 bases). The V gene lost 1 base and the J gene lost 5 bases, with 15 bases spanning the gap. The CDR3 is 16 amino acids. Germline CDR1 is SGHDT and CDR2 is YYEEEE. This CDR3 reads CASSLWVTRGNEKLFF. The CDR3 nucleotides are TGTGCCAGCAGCTTGTGGGTCACCAGGGGCAATGAAAAACTGTTTTTT. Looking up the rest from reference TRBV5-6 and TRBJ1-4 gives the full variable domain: DAGVTQSPTHLIKTRGQQVTLRCSPKSGHDTVSWYQQALGQGPQFIFQYYEEEERQRGNFPDRFSGHQFPNYSSELNVNALLLGDSALYLCASSLWVTRGNEKLFFGSGTQLSVL.

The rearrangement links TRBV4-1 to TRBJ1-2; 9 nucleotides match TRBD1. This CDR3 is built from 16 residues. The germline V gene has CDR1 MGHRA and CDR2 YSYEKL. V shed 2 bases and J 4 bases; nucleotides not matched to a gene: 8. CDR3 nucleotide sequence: TGCGCCAGCAGCCAACACCCGGGACAGGGAGCCTATGGCTACACCTTC. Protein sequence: CASSQHPGQGAYGYTF.

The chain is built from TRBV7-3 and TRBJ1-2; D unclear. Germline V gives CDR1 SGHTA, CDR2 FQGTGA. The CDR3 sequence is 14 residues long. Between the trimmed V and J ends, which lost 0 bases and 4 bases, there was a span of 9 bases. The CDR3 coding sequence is TGTGCCAGCAGCTTAACGGCCAGGTCCTATGGCTACACCTTC. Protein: CASSLTARSYGYTF.

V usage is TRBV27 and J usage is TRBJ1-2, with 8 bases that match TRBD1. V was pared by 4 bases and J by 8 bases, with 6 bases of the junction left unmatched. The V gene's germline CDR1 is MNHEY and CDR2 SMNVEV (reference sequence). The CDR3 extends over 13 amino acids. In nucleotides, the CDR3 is TGTGCCAGCAGTTACGGACAGGGAAACGGCTACACCTTC. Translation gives CASSYGQGNGYTF.

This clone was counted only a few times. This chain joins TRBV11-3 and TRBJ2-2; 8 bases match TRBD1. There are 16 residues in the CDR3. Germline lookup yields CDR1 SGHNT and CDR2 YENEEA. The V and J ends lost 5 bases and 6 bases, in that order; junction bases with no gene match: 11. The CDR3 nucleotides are TGTGCCAGCAGCCCCAGGACAGGGATTGAATCCGGGGAGCTGTTTTTT. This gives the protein CASSPRTGIESGELFF.

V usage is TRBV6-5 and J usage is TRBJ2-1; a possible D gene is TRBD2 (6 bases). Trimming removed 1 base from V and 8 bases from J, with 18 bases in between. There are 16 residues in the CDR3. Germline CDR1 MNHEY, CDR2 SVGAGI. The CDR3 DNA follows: TGTGCCAGCAGTTACTATCGGGAGAAGAGGGGTGATGAGCAGTTCTTC. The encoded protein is CASSYYREKRGDEQFF.

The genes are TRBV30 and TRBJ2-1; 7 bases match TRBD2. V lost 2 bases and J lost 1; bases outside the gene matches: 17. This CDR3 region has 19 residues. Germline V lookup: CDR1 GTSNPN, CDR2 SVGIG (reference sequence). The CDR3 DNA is TGTGCCTGGAGTACCCGGACTAGAACGGGGGGTAAATCCTACAATGAGCAGTTCTTC. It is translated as CAWSTRTRTGGKSYNEQFF.

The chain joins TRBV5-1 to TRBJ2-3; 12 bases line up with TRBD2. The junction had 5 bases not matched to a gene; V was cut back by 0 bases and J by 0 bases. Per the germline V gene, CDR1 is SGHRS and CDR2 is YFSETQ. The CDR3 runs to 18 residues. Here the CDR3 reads CASSLGLAGGSSTDTQYF. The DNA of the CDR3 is TGCGCCAGCAGCTTGGGGCTAGCGGGAGGGTCTAGCACAGATACGCAGTATTTT.

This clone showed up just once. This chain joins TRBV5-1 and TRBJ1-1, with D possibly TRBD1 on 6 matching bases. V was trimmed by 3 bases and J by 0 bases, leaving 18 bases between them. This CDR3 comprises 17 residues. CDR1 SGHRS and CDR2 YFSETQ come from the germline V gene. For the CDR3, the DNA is TGCGCCAGCAGCTCCCTTCTCAGGGGAGGGTTGAACACTGAAGCTTTCTTT. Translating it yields CASSSLLRGGLNTEAFF. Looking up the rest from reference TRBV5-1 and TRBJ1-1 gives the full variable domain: KAGVTQTPRYLIKTRGQQVTLSCSPISGHRSVSWYQQTPGQGLQFLFEYFSETQRNKGNFPGRFSGRQFSNSRSEMNVSTLELGDSALYLCASSSLLRGGLNTEAFFGQGTRLTVV.

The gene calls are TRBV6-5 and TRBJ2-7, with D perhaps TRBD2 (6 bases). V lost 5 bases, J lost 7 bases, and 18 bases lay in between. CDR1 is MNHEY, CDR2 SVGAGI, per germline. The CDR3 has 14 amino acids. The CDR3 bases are TGTGCCAGCAGTCCTGGGGACTCCCCTTGGGAGCAGTACTTC. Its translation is CASSPGDSPWEQYF.

This CDR3 is CASSLRGGQEYF. In DNA, the CDR3 is TGTGCCAGCAGCTTAAGAGGGGGACAGGAGTACTTC. The rearrangement links TRBV7-2 to TRBJ2-7; 8 bases match TRBD1. Germline CDR1 reads SGHTA; CDR2 reads FQGNSA. There are 12 residues in the CDR3. V was pared by 2 bases and J by 11 bases, with 5 bases of the junction left unmatched.

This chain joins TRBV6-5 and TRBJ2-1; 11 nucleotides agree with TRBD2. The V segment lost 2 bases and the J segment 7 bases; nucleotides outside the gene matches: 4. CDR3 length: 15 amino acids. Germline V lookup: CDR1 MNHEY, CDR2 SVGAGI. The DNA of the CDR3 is TGTGCCAGCAGTTACATAGCGGGGGGGCGGAATGAGCAGTTCTTC. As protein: CASSYIAGGRNEQFF.